This T cell receptor beta chain came from a study of identical twins. The CDR3 contains 14 residues. The germline V gene encodes CDR1 ENHRY and CDR2 SYGVKD. V lost 10 bases and J lost 3; bases outside the gene matches: 8. TCRdb fed the 5' RACE reads into MiXCR, producing one record per CDR3 protein. This sample has some 790,000 distinct CDR3 sequences, with roughly 20% found just once. The data also belong to a second study, concerning T cells expressing NK-cell markers. That source notes: Sequencing covered eight donors, seven HCMV-seropositive and one seronegative. In a group of several donors, dominant NKG2C+ clonotypes represented roughly 1.0-8% of CD8+ T cells.

This sequence originates from a woman aged 18 to 35 in good health. The sequenced sample was PBMCs. The chain is built from TRBV10-3 and TRBJ2-3; 9 bases fit TRBD2. In nucleotides, the CDR3 is TGTGCCACGCGAGCGGGAGGTGTTACAGATACGCAGTATTTT. Translation gives CATRAGGVTDTQYF.